The source of this TCR beta chain is a study of shared clonotypes between healthy human individuals. Generated by immunoSEQ multiplex PCR, the TCRdb table keeps only in-frame clones and is missing some. The profile shows 1,500,000 or so clones, roughly 95% of them singletons. Study-wide results and caveats: The study drew on few donors, limiting represented genetic and exposure-history diversity. Sequencing depth was a factor that was expected to affect clonotype sharing among donors. Sampling covered blood only; tissue repertoires likely differ.

From germline, CDR1 is SQVTM and CDR2 ANQGSEA. The ends were cut back, 6 bases at V and 5 bases at J, with 2 bases in the middle. The CDR3 is 9 amino acids. Concerning this clone itself: The antigen is undetermined. Other nucleotide sequences in the sample specify the same CDR3.

The genes are TRBV29-1 and TRBJ2-1, with D hard to call. The sequence was collected from a man aged 25-40 years in good health. The sample was naive CD4+ T cells sorted from blood. Subset indicated: CD45RA+ positively selected. The DNA for the CDR3 is TGCAGCGTGGACAATGAGCAGTTCTTC. Amino acids: CSVDNEQFF.